This T cell receptor beta chain was found in a study of early stage breast cancer tumors. Germline V gives CDR1 SGHNT, CDR2 YENEEA. Trimming removed 0 bases from V and 4 bases from J, with 10 bases in between. There are 14 residues in the CDR3. Concerning this clone itself: Its antigen remains unknown.

Assay used: immunoSEQ multiplex PCR; TCRdb lists only in-frame clones, some missing. The table records fewer than 50,000 clones, over 60% of them present only once. General study points: Compared with adjacent normal breast, tumors showed about 2.4-fold denser, more clonal T cells.

The chain links TRBV11-3 to TRBJ2-7; D possibly corresponds to TRBD1 (6 bases). Input material: blood. This TCR came from a person between 50 and 60 years old with breast cancer. The CDR3 DNA sequence: TGTGCCAGCAGCTTAGAACAGGGATCTTACGAGCAGTACTTC. As protein: CASSLEQGSYEQYF.